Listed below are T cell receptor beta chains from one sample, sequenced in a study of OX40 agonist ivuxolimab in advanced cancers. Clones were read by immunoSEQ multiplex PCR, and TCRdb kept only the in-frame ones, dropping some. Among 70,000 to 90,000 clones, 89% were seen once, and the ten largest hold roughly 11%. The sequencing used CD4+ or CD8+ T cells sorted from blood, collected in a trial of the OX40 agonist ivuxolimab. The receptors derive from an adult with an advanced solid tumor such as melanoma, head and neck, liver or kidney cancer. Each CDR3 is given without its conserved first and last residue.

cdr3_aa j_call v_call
AISDRLDKETQY TRBJ2-5 TRBV10-3
ASSRDGNSYEQY TRBJ2-7 TRBV5-5
ASSKGTSGRLTDTQY TRBJ2-3 TRBV5-1
ASSASSGRAYEQF TRBJ2-1 TRBV9
ASSPDRVQPY TRBJ2-7 TRBV11-2
ASSLGTGVHEQY TRBJ2-7 TRBV5-1
ASSLKRLTDSNQPQH TRBJ1-5 TRBV7-3
ASSGNSWGDTQY TRBJ2-3 TRBV9
ASSLGQAWTNTGELF TRBJ2-2 TRBV5-1
ASRRGLAGAGGTDTQY TRBJ2-3 TRBV27
ASRLQGGDGYT TRBJ1-2 TRBV19
ASSRSTGSYEQY TRBJ2-7 TRBV6-1
ASSLQGAGNTIY TRBJ1-3 TRBV5-1
ASSLGLAGVGEQF TRBJ2-1 TRBV28
ASRGLATLRGTGELF TRBJ2-2 TRBV7-2
ASSETGAGEKLF TRBJ1-4 TRBV10-1
ASSRAPRGLAGADTQY TRBJ2-3 TRBV5-1
ASSEAGTHTQY TRBJ2-3 TRBV2
ASSLDQGNIQY TRBJ2-4 TRBV5-1
ASSLRPGVGNEKLF TRBJ1-4 TRBV5-1
ASSLGPHGNQPQH TRBJ1-5 TRBV27
ASSSRQGATGELF TRBJ2-2 TRBV11-3
ASSSGSGGVADTQY TRBJ2-3 TRBV6-5
ASSNRGGYEQY TRBJ2-7 TRBV19
ASSPGGIYEQY TRBJ2-7 TRBV28
AINPGLAGGMGTDTQY TRBJ2-3 TRBV10-3
ASSLGPDLYEQY TRBJ2-7 TRBV7-2
ASSYGSNQPQH TRBJ1-5 TRBV6-6